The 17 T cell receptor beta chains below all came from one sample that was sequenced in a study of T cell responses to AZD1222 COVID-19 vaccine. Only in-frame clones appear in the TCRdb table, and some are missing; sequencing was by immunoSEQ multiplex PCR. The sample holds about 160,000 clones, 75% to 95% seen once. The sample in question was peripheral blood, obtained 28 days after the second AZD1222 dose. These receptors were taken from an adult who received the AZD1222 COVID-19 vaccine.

CDR3 nucleotide sequence: TGTGCCAGCAGCGGACAGGGGGGGTACACCGGGGAGCTGTTTTTT. It encodes CASSGQGGYTGELFF. The chain couples TRBV6-5 to TRBJ2-2, with 10 nucleotides matching TRBD1. The CDR3 contains 15 residues. Per germline, CDR1 MNHEY and CDR2 SVGAGI. The junction had 4 bases not matched to a gene; V was cut back by 6 bases and J by 3 bases.

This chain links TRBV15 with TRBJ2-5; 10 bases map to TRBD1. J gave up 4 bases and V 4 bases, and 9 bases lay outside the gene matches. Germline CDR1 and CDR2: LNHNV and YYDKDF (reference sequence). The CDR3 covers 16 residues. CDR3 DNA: TGTGCCACCAGCACCATGGACAGGGGGTCTGGAGAGACCCAGTACTTC. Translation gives CATSTMDRGSGETQYF.

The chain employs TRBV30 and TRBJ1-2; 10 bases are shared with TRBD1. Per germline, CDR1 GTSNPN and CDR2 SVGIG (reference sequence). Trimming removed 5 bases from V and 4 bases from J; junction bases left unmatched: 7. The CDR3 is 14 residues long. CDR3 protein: CAWGRQGAPYGYTF. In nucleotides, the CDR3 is TGTGCCTGGGGGAGACAGGGGGCGCCCTATGGCTACACCTTC. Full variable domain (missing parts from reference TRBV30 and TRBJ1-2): SQTIHQWPATLVQPVGSPLSLECTVEGTSNPNLYWYRQAAGRGLQLLFYSVGIGQISSEVPQNLSASRPQDRQFILSSKKLLLSDSGFYLCAWGRQGAPYGYTFGSGTRLTVV.

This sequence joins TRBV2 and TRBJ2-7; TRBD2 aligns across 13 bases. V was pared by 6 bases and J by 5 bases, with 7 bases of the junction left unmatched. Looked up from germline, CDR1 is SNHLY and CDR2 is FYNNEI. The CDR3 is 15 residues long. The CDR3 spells CASRDTSGRVNEQYF. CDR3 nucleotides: TGTGCCAGCAGGGATACTAGCGGGAGGGTCAACGAGCAGTACTTC.

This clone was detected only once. CDR3 DNA: TGCGCCAGCAGCGCTACTCAGGGGGCGCACACTGAAGCTTTCTTT. It codes for CASSATQGAHTEAFF. The V and J genes are TRBV5-1 and TRBJ1-1, with 8 bases aligning to TRBD1. V dropped 4 bases and J dropped 3; count of bases not matched to a gene: 8. The length of the CDR3 is 15 residues. Germline-derived CDR1 and CDR2 are SGHRS and YFSETQ. Filled out from reference TRBV5-1 and TRBJ1-1, the complete variable domain reads KAGVTQTPRYLIKTRGQQVTLSCSPISGHRSVSWYQQTPGQGLQFLFEYFSETQRNKGNFPGRFSGRQFSNSRSEMNVSTLELGDSALYLCASSATQGAHTEAFFGQGTRLTVV.

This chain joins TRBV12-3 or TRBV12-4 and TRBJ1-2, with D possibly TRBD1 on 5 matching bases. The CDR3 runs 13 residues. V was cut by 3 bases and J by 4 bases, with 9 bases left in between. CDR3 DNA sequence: TGTGCCAGCAGTTTCAAGGGGATCTATGGCTACACCTTC. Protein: CASSFKGIYGYTF.

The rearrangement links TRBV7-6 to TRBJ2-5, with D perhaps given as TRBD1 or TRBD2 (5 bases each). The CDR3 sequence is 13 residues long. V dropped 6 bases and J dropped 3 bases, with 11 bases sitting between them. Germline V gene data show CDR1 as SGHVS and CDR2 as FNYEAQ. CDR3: CASRHQGEETQYF. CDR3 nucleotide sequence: TGTGCCAGCAGACACCAGGGAGAAGAGACCCAGTACTTC.

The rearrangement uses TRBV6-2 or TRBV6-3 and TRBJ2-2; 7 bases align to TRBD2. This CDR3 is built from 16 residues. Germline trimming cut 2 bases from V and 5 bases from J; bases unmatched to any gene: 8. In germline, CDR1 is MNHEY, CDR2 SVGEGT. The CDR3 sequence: CASSYPLGGGTGELFF. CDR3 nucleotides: TGTGCCAGCAGTTACCCGCTGGGGGGAGGGACCGGGGAGCTGTTTTTT.

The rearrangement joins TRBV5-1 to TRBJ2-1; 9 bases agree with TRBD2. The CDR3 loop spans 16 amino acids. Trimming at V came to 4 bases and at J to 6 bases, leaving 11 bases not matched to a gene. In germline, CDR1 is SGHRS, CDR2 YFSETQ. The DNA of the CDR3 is TGCGCCAGCAGCCCCGGGGGCGGGAGGGCCCCCAATGAGCAGTTCTTC. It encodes CASSPGGGRAPNEQFF.

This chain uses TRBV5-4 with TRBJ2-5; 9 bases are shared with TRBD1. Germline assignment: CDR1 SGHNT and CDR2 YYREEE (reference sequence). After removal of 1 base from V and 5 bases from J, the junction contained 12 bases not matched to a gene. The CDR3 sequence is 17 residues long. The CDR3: CASSLSAPGTGRETQYF. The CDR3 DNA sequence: TGTGCCAGCAGCTTGTCAGCCCCCGGGACAGGGAGGGAGACCCAGTACTTC.

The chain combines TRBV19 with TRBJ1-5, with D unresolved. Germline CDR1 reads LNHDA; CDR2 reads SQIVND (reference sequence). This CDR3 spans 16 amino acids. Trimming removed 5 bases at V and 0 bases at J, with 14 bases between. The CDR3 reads CASSPLPWDSNQPQHF. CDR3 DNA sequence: TGTGCCAGTAGTCCATTGCCGTGGGATAGCAATCAGCCCCAGCATTTT.

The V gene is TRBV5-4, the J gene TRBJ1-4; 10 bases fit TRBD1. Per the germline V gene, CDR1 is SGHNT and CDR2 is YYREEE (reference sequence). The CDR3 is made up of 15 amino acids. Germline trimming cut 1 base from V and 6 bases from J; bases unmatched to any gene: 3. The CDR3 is CASSLYGTGDEKLFF. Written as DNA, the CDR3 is TGTGCCAGCAGCTTGTATGGGACAGGGGATGAAAAACTGTTTTTT.

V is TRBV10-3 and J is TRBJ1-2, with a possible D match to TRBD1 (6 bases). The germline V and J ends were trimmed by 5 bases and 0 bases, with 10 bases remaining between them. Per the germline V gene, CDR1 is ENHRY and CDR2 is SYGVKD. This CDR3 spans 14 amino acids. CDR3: CAISRQEPNYGYTF. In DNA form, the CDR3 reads TGTGCCATCAGTAGACAGGAACCTAACTATGGCTACACCTTC.

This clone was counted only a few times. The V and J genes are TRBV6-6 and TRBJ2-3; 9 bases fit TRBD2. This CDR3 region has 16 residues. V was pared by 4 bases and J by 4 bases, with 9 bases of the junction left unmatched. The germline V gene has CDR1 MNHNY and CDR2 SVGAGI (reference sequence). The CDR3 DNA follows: TGTGCCAGCAGTTCATATAGCGGGAGTTGGGCAGATACGCAGTATTTT. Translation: CASSSYSGSWADTQYF.

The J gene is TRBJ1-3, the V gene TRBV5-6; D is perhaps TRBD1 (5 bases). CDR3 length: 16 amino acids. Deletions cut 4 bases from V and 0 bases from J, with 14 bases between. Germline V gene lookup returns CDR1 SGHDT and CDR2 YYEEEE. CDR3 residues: CASSPIDSSSGNTIYF. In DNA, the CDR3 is TGTGCCAGCAGCCCGATCGACAGCAGCTCTGGAAACACCATATATTTT.

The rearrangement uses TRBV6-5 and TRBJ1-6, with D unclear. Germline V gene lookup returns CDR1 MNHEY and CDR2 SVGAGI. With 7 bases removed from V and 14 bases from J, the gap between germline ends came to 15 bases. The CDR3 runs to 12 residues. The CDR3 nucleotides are TGTGCCAGCAAATCGTGGGAATCGACCCTCCACTTT. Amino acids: CASKSWESTLHF.

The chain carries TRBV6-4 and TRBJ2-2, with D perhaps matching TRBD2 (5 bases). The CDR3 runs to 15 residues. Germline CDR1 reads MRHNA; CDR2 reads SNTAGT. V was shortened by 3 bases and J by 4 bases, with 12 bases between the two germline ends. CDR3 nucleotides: TGTGCCAGCAGTGAGGCGGGTGGTGTCACCGGGGAGCTGTTTTTT. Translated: CASSEAGGVTGELFF.